This T cell receptor (beta chain) emerged from a study of CD8 T cells in Susac syndrome. From blood CD8+ and CD4+ T cells, the TCR beta chain was sequenced. Multiple sclerosis controls were treatment-naive patients with stable or active relapsing-remitting disease. The CD8+ and CD4+ T cells were isolated magnetically using a negative isolation approach, whereas the TEMRA cells were enriched by FACS. Germline trimming cut 3 bases from V and 7 bases from J; bases unmatched to any gene: 14. Germline-derived CDR1 and CDR2 are MNHEY and SMNVEV (reference sequence). The CDR3 spans 16 residues. RNA, at roughly 0.45 to 1 ug, was reverse transcribed with random hexamers. Coverage of TCR beta CDR3 amplification by immunoSEQ multiplex PCR extended to 54 Vbeta and 13 Jbeta. TCRdb reanalysed the immunoSEQ multiplex PCR reads using MiXCR and keeps one entry per CDR3 protein. This sample has 200,000 or so distinct CDR3 sequences, with over 90% found just once.

The receptor comes from a human donor with multiple sclerosis. The sequenced material came from CD4+ T cells from PBMCs. The chain is built from TRBV27 and TRBJ2-5, with 7 bases matching TRBD1. CDR3 protein: CASSLKPRDSRATQYF. In nucleotides, the CDR3 is TGTGCCAGCAGTTTGAAACCTAGGGACAGCCGAGCGACCCAGTACTTC.